The rows below give T cell receptor beta chains drawn from one sample of a study of blood T cell repertoires in COVID-19. The method was immunoSEQ multiplex PCR; TCRdb's version includes in-frame clones alone and lacks a portion of them. Seen here are roughly 60,000 clones, around 90% observed once, and the top ten hold approximately 0.93%. Sequencing used peripheral blood. The receptors derive from a man between 65 and 85 years old with acute or convalescent COVID-19. Each CDR3 is given with its conserved first and last residue. A D gene is named only where the DNA matches it firmly. Clone size is shown for a subset of rows, as once, few, many or a class of expanded clone.

v_call: TRBV19; j_call: TRBJ2-5; clone_size: NA; d_call: NA; cdr3_nt: TGTGCCAGTAAGTTGGCGGGAAACCAAGAGACCCAGTACTTC; cdr3_aa: CASKLAGNQETQYF
v_call: TRBV18; j_call: TRBJ1-4; clone_size: NA; d_call: TRBD1; cdr3_nt: TGTGCCAGCTCACCTTTTCCGGGACAGGGGAGAGGAGCGGTTGAAAAACTGTTTTTT; cdr3_aa: CASSPFPGQGRGAVEKLFF
v_call: TRBV7-9; j_call: TRBJ2-5; clone_size: NA; d_call: TRBD1; cdr3_nt: TGTGCCAGCAGCACGACAGGGGGAACGGAGACCCAGTACTTC; cdr3_aa: CASSTTGGTETQYF
v_call: TRBV5-1; j_call: TRBJ2-3; clone_size: NA; d_call: TRBD2; cdr3_nt: TGCGCCAGCAGCTTGCAACTAGCGGGAGGCACAGATACGCAGTATTTT; cdr3_aa: CASSLQLAGGTDTQYF
v_call: TRBV3-1/TRBV3-2; j_call: TRBJ2-3; clone_size: NA; d_call: TRBD2; cdr3_nt: TGTGCCAGCAGCCAAGGAGCTCTAGCGGCCACAGATACGCAGTATTTT; cdr3_aa: CASSQGALAATDTQYF
v_call: TRBV28; j_call: TRBJ1-1; clone_size: NA; d_call: TRBD1; cdr3_nt: TGTGCCAGCACAAGTCCGGGACAGACTTATGAAGCTTTCTTT; cdr3_aa: CASTSPGQTYEAFF
v_call: TRBV5-8; j_call: TRBJ2-3; clone_size: few; d_call: NA; cdr3_nt: TGTGCCAGCAGCGCGGGGACAGCTAGCACAGATACGCAGTATTTT; cdr3_aa: CASSAGTASTDTQYF
v_call: TRBV11-3; j_call: TRBJ2-1; clone_size: NA; d_call: TRBD2; cdr3_nt: TGTGCCAGCAGCTCCCTCGCCGGGACTAGCGGTCGTGAGCAGTTCTTC; cdr3_aa: CASSSLAGTSGREQFF
v_call: TRBV29-1; j_call: TRBJ2-3; clone_size: NA; d_call: NA; cdr3_nt: TGCAGCGTTGAAGGGCTAGGCACAGATACGCAGTATTTT; cdr3_aa: CSVEGLGTDTQYF
v_call: TRBV4-2; j_call: TRBJ2-1; clone_size: NA; d_call: TRBD2; cdr3_nt: TGTGCCAGTGGGGGACTAGAAGAGTTCTTC; cdr3_aa: CASGGLEEFF
v_call: TRBV18; j_call: TRBJ1-4; clone_size: NA; d_call: TRBD1; cdr3_nt: TGTGCCAGCTCACCACCAACAGGGGGCGGATCTAATGAAAAACTGTTTTTT; cdr3_aa: CASSPPTGGGSNEKLFF
v_call: TRBV29-1; j_call: TRBJ1-2; clone_size: NA; d_call: TRBD1; cdr3_nt: TGCAGCGCCGAAGACAGGGAAGGTGGCGGCTACACCTTC; cdr3_aa: CSAEDREGGGYTF
v_call: TRBV5-1; j_call: TRBJ1-2; clone_size: few; d_call: TRBD1; cdr3_nt: TGCGCCAGCAGCAGAGGGACAGAGGATGCGCATGGCTACACCTTC; cdr3_aa: CASSRGTEDAHGYTF
v_call: TRBV14; j_call: TRBJ2-7; clone_size: NA; d_call: TRBD1; cdr3_nt: TGTGCCAGCAGCCAACGTCCGGGACAGGGGGACGAGCAGTACTTC; cdr3_aa: CASSQRPGQGDEQYF
v_call: TRBV11-3; j_call: TRBJ1-5; clone_size: NA; d_call: NA; cdr3_nt: TGTGCCAGCAGCATTTCCATTCCTCAGCCCCAGCATTTT; cdr3_aa: CASSISIPQPQHF
v_call: TRBV6-5; j_call: TRBJ1-3; clone_size: NA; d_call: NA; cdr3_nt: TGTGCCAGCAGTTACTCGATTTCAGGGAAGGGAAACACCATATATTTT; cdr3_aa: CASSYSISGKGNTIYF
v_call: TRBV7-2; j_call: TRBJ1-5; clone_size: once; d_call: NA; cdr3_nt: TGTGCCAGCAGTCCCCAACAGGGCGGCAATCAGCCCCAGCATTTT; cdr3_aa: CASSPQQGGNQPQHF
v_call: TRBV5-1; j_call: TRBJ2-2; clone_size: NA; d_call: NA; cdr3_nt: TGCGCCAGCATGCGGCAGGGAAAGAACACCGGGGAGCTGTTTTTT; cdr3_aa: CASMRQGKNTGELFF
v_call: TRBV2; j_call: TRBJ2-3; clone_size: NA; d_call: TRBD2; cdr3_nt: TGTGCCAGCAGTGATACTAGCGGGAGGTCTCCAGATACGCAGTATTTT; cdr3_aa: CASSDTSGRSPDTQYF
v_call: TRBV5-4; j_call: TRBJ1-4; clone_size: NA; d_call: TRBD1; cdr3_nt: TGTGCCAGCAGCTCTCCGGGACAGGGGGATCGTGAAAAACTGTTTTTT; cdr3_aa: CASSSPGQGDREKLFF
v_call: TRBV3-1/TRBV3-2; j_call: TRBJ2-7; clone_size: NA; d_call: NA; cdr3_nt: TGTGCCAGCAGCCAACGTGACAGGGAGCAGTACTTC; cdr3_aa: CASSQRDREQYF
v_call: TRBV28; j_call: TRBJ2-7; clone_size: NA; d_call: NA; cdr3_nt: TGTGCCAGCAGTGCTCAAGGGGGACGGGTCTACGAGCAGTACTTC; cdr3_aa: CASSAQGGRVYEQYF
v_call: TRBV7-9; j_call: TRBJ1-1; clone_size: NA; d_call: NA; cdr3_nt: TGTGCCAGCAACTCCTTGAACTCCATGAACACTGAAGCTTTCTTT; cdr3_aa: CASNSLNSMNTEAFF
v_call: TRBV6-1; j_call: TRBJ2-3; clone_size: NA; d_call: TRBD1; cdr3_nt: TGTGCCAGCAGTGAACAAGCAGGGGGCGCGTCGGATACGCAGTATTTT; cdr3_aa: CASSEQAGGASDTQYF
v_call: TRBV6-6; j_call: TRBJ2-7; clone_size: once; d_call: TRBD1; cdr3_nt: TGTGCCAGCAGGTCGGGACAGGTACACAGCTCCTACGAGCAGTACTTC; cdr3_aa: CASRSGQVHSSYEQYF
v_call: TRBV5-4; j_call: TRBJ2-1; clone_size: NA; d_call: NA; cdr3_nt: TGTGCCAGCAGCTTTGGGGGGGCTGTCTACAATGAGCAGTTCTTC; cdr3_aa: CASSFGGAVYNEQFF
v_call: TRBV23-1; j_call: TRBJ2-3; clone_size: NA; d_call: NA; cdr3_nt: TGCGCCAGCAGTCAATCGATCCGGGGTGGGCACACAGATACGCAGTATTTT; cdr3_aa: CASSQSIRGGHTDTQYF
v_call: TRBV5-4; j_call: TRBJ2-7; clone_size: NA; d_call: TRBD1; cdr3_nt: TGTGCCAGCAGCCTCGAGGGACAGTCCTCCTACGAGCAGTACTTC; cdr3_aa: CASSLEGQSSYEQYF
v_call: TRBV7-8; j_call: TRBJ1-2; clone_size: once; d_call: NA; cdr3_nt: TGTGCCAGCAGCTTATCTACAGAATATGGCTACACCTTC; cdr3_aa: CASSLSTEYGYTF
v_call: TRBV12-3/TRBV12-4; j_call: TRBJ2-5; clone_size: NA; d_call: TRBD1; cdr3_nt: TGTGCCAGCAGTACCGACAGGGCATTCCAGTACTTC; cdr3_aa: CASSTDRAFQYF
v_call: TRBV7-9; j_call: TRBJ1-1; clone_size: NA; d_call: NA; cdr3_nt: TGTGCCAGCACCATTGCAGGGGCGATATTT; cdr3_aa: CASTIAGAIF
v_call: TRBV18; j_call: TRBJ1-1; clone_size: NA; d_call: NA; cdr3_nt: TGTGCCAGCTCCCGGACGACCGGGGAGAAGGCTGAAGCTTTCTTT; cdr3_aa: CASSRTTGEKAEAFF
v_call: TRBV6-1; j_call: TRBJ2-7; clone_size: few; d_call: NA; cdr3_nt: TGTGCCAGCAGTGACAACAGGGTGGCCGAGCAGTACTTC; cdr3_aa: CASSDNRVAEQYF
v_call: TRBV10-3; j_call: TRBJ2-3; clone_size: NA; d_call: TRBD1; cdr3_nt: TGTGCCATCAGTGTCACGACAGGGGGCGTGGGAGGGGACCGCACAGATACGCAGTATTTT; cdr3_aa: CAISVTTGGVGGDRTDTQYF
v_call: TRBV27; j_call: TRBJ1-1; clone_size: once; d_call: NA; cdr3_nt: TGTGCCAGCAGTTCATCAGGGAGTTTTGGCACTGAAGCTTTCTTT; cdr3_aa: CASSSSGSFGTEAFF
v_call: TRBV18; j_call: TRBJ2-7; clone_size: NA; d_call: NA; cdr3_nt: TGTGCCAGCTCACCGGAAGGACAGCCTCCCTACGAGCAGTACTTC; cdr3_aa: CASSPEGQPPYEQYF
v_call: TRBV2; j_call: TRBJ2-5; clone_size: NA; d_call: NA; cdr3_nt: TGTGCCAGCGGTAACGATGGGAGTCCCCAAGAGACCCAGTACTTC; cdr3_aa: CASGNDGSPQETQYF
v_call: TRBV28; j_call: TRBJ1-5; clone_size: NA; d_call: NA; cdr3_nt: TGTGCCACCAAGGGGACATATAGCAATCAGCCCCAGCATTTT; cdr3_aa: CATKGTYSNQPQHF
v_call: TRBV30; j_call: TRBJ2-3; clone_size: NA; d_call: NA; cdr3_nt: TGTGCCTGGGCACCGAATGGCGGGGCAGATACGCAGTATTTT; cdr3_aa: CAWAPNGGADTQYF
v_call: TRBV6-5; j_call: TRBJ2-5; clone_size: NA; d_call: TRBD1; cdr3_nt: TGTGCCAGCAGTTATGGGACAGGTCAAGAGACCCAGTACTTC; cdr3_aa: CASSYGTGQETQYF
v_call: TRBV19; j_call: TRBJ1-4; clone_size: NA; d_call: NA; cdr3_nt: TGTGCCAGCCACAAGGACAGCCGAAATGAAAAACTGTTTTTT; cdr3_aa: CASHKDSRNEKLFF